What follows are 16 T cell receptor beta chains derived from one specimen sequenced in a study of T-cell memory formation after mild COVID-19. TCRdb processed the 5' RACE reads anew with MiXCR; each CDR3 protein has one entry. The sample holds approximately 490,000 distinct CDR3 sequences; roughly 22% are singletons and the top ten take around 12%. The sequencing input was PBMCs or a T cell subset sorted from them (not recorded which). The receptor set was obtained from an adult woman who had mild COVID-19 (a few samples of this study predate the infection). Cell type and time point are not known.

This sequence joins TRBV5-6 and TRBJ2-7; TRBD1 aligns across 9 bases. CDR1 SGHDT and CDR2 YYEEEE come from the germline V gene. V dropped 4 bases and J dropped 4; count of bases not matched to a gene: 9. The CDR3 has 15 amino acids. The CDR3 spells CASSHPAGQGYEQYF. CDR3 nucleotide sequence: TGTGCCAGCAGCCACCCGGCGGGACAGGGTTACGAGCAGTACTTC.

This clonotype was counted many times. CDR3 DNA: TGTGCCAGCAGCCAAGTCAGTAGGGGCGATGAGCAGTTCTTC. Its translation is CASSQVSRGDEQFF. The gene calls are TRBV4-2 and TRBJ2-1; possible D gene TRBD1, 5 bases. The CDR3 sequence is 14 residues long. Germline lookup yields CDR1 LGHNA and CDR2 YNFKEQ. V was pared by 1 base and J by 8 bases, with 12 bases between.

Here the CDR3 reads CASSPDRGRSRFQPQHF. The CDR3 DNA reads as TGTGCCAGCAGTCCCGACAGGGGTCGGTCCCGCTTTCAGCCCCAGCATTTT. The chain recombines TRBV27 with TRBJ1-5, with 8 nucleotides matching TRBD1. V lost 5 bases to trimming and J lost 6 bases; unmatched junction nucleotides: 15. Germline V gene sequence: CDR1 MNHEY, CDR2 SMNVEV (reference sequence). The CDR3 is 17 amino acids.

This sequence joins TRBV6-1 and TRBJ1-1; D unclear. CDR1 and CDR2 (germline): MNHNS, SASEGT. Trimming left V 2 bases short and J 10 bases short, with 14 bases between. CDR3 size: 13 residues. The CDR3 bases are TGTGCCAGCAGTGAAATCGGCCGGGATGGAGCTTTCTTT. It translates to CASSEIGRDGAFF.

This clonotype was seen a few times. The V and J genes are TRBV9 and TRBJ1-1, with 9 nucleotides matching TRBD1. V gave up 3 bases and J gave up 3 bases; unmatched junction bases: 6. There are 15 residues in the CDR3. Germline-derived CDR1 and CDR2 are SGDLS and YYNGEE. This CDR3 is CASSARDRAHTEAFF. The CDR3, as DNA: TGTGCCAGCAGCGCCCGGGACAGGGCGCACACTGAAGCTTTCTTT.

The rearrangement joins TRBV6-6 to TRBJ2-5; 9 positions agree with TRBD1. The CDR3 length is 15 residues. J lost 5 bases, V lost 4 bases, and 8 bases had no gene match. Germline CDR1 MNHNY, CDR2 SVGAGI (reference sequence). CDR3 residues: CASSSGTGRHETQYF. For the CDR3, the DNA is TGTGCCAGCAGTTCTGGGACAGGGCGGCACGAGACCCAGTACTTC.

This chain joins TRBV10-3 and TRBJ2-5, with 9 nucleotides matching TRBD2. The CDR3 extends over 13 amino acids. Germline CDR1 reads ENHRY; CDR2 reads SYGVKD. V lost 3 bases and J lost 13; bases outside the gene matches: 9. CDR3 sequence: CAISDHEGLAPYF. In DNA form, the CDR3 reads TGTGCCATCAGTGACCACGAGGGACTAGCTCCGTACTTC.

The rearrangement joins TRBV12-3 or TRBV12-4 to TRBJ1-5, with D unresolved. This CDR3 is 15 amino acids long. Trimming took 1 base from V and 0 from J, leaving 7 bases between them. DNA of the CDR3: TGTGCCAGCAGTTTAGGTAGGCATAGCAATCAGCCCCAGCATTTT. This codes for CASSLGRHSNQPQHF.

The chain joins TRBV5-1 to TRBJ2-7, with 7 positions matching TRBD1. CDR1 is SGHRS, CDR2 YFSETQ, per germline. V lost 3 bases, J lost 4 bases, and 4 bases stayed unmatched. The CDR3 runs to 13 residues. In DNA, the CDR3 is TGCGCCAGCAGCTCCGGGACAGTATACGAGCAGTACTTC. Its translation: CASSSGTVYEQYF.

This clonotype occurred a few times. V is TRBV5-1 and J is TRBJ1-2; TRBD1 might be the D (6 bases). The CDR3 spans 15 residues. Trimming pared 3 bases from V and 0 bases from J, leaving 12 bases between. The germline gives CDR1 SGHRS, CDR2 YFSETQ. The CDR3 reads CASSSSQGSNYGYTF. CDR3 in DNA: TGCGCCAGCAGCTCGTCACAGGGATCTAACTATGGCTACACCTTC. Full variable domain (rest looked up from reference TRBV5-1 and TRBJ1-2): KAGVTQTPRYLIKTRGQQVTLSCSPISGHRSVSWYQQTPGQGLQFLFEYFSETQRNKGNFPGRFSGRQFSNSRSEMNVSTLELGDSALYLCASSSSQGSNYGYTFGSGTRLTVV.

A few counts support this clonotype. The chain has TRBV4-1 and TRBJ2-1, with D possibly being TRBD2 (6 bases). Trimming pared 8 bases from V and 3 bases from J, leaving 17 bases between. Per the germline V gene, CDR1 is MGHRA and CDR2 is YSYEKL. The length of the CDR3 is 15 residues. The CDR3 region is CASAPTGGYYNEQFF. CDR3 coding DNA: TGCGCCAGCGCTCCTACCGGGGGATACTACAATGAGCAGTTCTTC.

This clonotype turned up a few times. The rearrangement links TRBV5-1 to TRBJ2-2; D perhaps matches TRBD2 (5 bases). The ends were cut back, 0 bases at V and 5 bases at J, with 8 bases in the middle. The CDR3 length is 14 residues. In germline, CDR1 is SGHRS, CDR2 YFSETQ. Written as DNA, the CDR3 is TGCGCCAGCAGCTTGGCCGGGGAAACCGGGGAGCTGTTTTTT. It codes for CASSLAGETGELFF.

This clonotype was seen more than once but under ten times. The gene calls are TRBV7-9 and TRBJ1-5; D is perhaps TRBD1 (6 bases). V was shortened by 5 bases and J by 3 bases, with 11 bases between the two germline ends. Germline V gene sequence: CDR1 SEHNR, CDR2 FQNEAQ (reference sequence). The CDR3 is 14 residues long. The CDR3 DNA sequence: TGTGCCAGCAGCGCCACAGGGCCCAATCAGCCCCAGCATTTT. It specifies CASSATGPNQPQHF.

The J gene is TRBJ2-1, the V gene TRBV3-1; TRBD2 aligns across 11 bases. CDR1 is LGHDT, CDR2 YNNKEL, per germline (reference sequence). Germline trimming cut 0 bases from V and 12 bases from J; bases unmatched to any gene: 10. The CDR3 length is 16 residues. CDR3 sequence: CASSQERLAGTPGQFF. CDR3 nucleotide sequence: TGTGCCAGCAGCCAAGAAAGACTAGCGGGGACCCCAGGGCAGTTCTTC.

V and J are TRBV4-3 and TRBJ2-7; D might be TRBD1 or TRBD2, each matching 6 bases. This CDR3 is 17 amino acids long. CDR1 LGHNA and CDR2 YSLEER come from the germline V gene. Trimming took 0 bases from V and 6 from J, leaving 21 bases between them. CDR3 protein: CASSQDYGLPEGGEQYF. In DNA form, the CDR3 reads TGCGCCAGCAGCCAAGATTATGGGTTACCAGAGGGGGGCGAGCAGTACTTC.

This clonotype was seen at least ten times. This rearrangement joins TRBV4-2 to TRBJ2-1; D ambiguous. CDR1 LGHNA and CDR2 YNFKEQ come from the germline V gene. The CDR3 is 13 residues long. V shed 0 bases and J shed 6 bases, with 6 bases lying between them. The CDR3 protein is CASSQEHFNEQFF. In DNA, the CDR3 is TGTGCCAGCAGCCAAGAACATTTCAATGAGCAGTTCTTC.